This T cell receptor (beta chain) comes out of a study of T cell responses to AZD1222 COVID-19 vaccine. This clone was observed once. Its matching antigen is unknown. Study-level results: Baseline seropositivity occurred in only 5 or 6 AZD1222 recipients. When two AZD1222 doses had been given, Spike-specific TCR breadth and depth rose. Donors, mostly white British, included more females; clonal diversity was possibly underestimated.

CDR1 MDHEN and CDR2 SYDVKM come from the germline V gene. Between the trimmed V and J ends, which lost 4 bases and 5 bases, there was a span of 14 bases. The CDR3 sequence is 14 residues long. Sequenced by immunoSEQ multiplex PCR; TCRdb stores in-frame clones only, minus some. The sample holds roughly 180,000 clones, approximately 90% seen once. The rearrangement uses TRBV28 and TRBJ1-1, with D unresolved. This sequence originates from an adult in good health. The sample in question was peripheral blood, obtained on day 0 of AZD1222 vaccination. The chain's CDR3 is CASSSLVGVTEAFF. DNA for the CDR3: TGTGCCAGCAGTTCCTTAGTGGGCGTTACTGAAGCTTTCTTT.